Listed here are 8 T cell receptor beta chains from one sample, sequenced in a study of neurological immune-mediated disorders. Each CDR3 protein is one row after TCRdb ran MiXCR on the 5' RACE reads. The table lists 54,000 or so distinct CDR3 sequences, about 3.8% of them singletons. Sequencing used PBMCs. All receptors come from a man aged 60 to 75 with multiple sclerosis.

This clonotype was seen a few times. This may arise from a read error, as a much more abundant clone is one base away. The CDR3 end shows no conserved phenylalanine or tryptophan, and so a read error is likely. This chain connects TRBV27 to TRBJ2-6; the D is unclear. The CDR3 is 14 amino acids. Germline-derived CDR1 and CDR2 are MNHEY and SMNVEV (reference sequence). V gave up 7 bases and J gave up 4 bases, with 11 bases separating them. The CDR3 nucleotides read TGTGCCAGCACGACGGTCTCGGGGGCCAACGTCCTGACTTGC. Protein: CASTTVSGANVLTC.

This clonotype was observed many times. V gene TRBV20-1 combines with J gene TRBJ2-7; either TRBD1 or TRBD2 may fit D (5 bases each). The CDR3 extends over 14 amino acids. Germline values: CDR1 DFQATT, CDR2 SNEGSKA (reference sequence). V was pared by 3 bases and J by 3 bases, with 15 bases between. CDR3 in DNA: TGCAGTGCTAGCCGCCAGGGAGCCTTCTACGAGCAGTACTTC. Encoded protein: CSASRQGAFYEQYF.

In its sample, this clonotype was seen many times. The V and J genes are TRBV25-1 and TRBJ2-3; 8 nucleotides line up with TRBD1. The germline V gene encodes CDR1 MGHDK and CDR2 SYGVNS. J lost 1 base, V lost 3 bases, and 3 bases had no gene match. The CDR3 covers 15 residues. CDR3 nucleotides: TGTGCCAGCAGTGACAGGGGGCGCGGCACAGATACGCAGTATTTT. This gives the protein CASSDRGRGTDTQYF.

In this sample, this clonotype turned up many times. The genes are TRBV12-3 or TRBV12-4 and TRBJ2-2; D unresolved. The V and J ends lost 7 bases and 5 bases respectively, with 5 bases between them. This CDR3 comprises 11 residues. The CDR3 sequence is CASKWTGELFF. The CDR3 nucleotides read TGTGCCAGCAAGTGGACCGGGGAGCTGTTTTTT.

V and J are TRBV7-2 and TRBJ1-1; D gene unclear. CDR3 size: 13 residues. Germline V gene sequence: CDR1 SGHTA, CDR2 FQGNSA. V lost 1 base to trimming and J lost 4 bases, with 7 bases between them. The chain's CDR3 is CASSLVGSTEAFF. As DNA, the CDR3 is TGTGCCAGCAGCTTAGTCGGCAGCACTGAAGCTTTCTTT.

Turning to this clonotype: A single base separates this from a much larger clone, so it may be a read error. The chain employs TRBV20-1 and TRBJ2-5; possibly TRBD2 for D (6 bases). In germline, CDR1 is DFQATT, CDR2 SNEGSKA (reference sequence). This CDR3 is built from 16 residues. Trimming cost V 3 bases and J 4 bases, with 21 bases left between them. CDR3 sequence reads: CSASRTSWSPGETQYF. DNA of the CDR3: TGCAGTGCTAGCCGCACTAGCTGGAGTCCTGGAGAGACCCAGTACTTC.

With respect to this clonotype: The junction shows a germline mismatch at one end, possibly a read error. This sequence joins TRBV20-1 and TRBJ1-5; TRBD1 matches 8 bases. The CDR3 contains 15 residues. The V gene's germline CDR1 is DFQATT and CDR2 SNEGSKA (reference sequence). The CDR3 sequence is CSASKQGDSNQPQNF. CDR3 DNA: TGCAGTGCCTCAAAACAGGGGGATTCCAATCAGCCCCAGAATTTT.

This clonotype was counted many times. This chain links TRBV18 with TRBJ2-7; D gene unclear. CDR3 size: 14 residues. Per the germline V gene, CDR1 is KGHSH and CDR2 is LQKENI. Trimming removed 1 base at V and 0 bases at J, with 7 bases between. Written as DNA, the CDR3 is TGTGCCAGCTCACCACTGACCGCCTCCTACGAGCAGTACTTC. Protein: CASSPLTASYEQYF.